This T cell receptor beta chain was identified during a study of blood T cell repertoires in COVID-19. Study context: COVID-19 samples, acute and convalescent, were from the United States, Italy and Spain.

Measured with immunoSEQ multiplex PCR; TCRdb has only the in-frame clones, and not every one. The sample contains 49,000 or so clones, around 86% of which appear only once. The V end was cut by 1 base, the J end by 8 bases, with 12 bases between. Germline V CDR1 and CDR2: MNHNS, SASEGT. The CDR3 loop spans 14 amino acids. Sequencing was performed on peripheral blood. This receptor was taken from a man aged 50 to 59 with active COVID-19. The rearrangement uses TRBV6-1 and TRBJ2-1; unclear D gene. The CDR3 sequence: CASSEVPGSDEQFF. The CDR3 DNA sequence: TGTGCCAGCAGTGAAGTTCCGGGTTCGGATGAGCAGTTCTTC.